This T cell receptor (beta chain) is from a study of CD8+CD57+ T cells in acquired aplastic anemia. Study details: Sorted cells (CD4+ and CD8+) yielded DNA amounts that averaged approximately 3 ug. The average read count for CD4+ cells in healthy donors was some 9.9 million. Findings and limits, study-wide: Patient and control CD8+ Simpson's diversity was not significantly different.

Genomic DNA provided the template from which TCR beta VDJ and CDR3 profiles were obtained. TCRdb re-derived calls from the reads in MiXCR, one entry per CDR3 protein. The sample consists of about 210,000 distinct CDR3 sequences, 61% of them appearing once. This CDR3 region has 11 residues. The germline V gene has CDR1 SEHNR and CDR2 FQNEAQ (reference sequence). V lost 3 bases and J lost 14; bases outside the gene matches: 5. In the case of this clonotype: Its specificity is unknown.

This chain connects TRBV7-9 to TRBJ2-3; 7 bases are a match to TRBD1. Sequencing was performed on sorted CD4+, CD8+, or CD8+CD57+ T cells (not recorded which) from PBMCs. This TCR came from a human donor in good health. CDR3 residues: CASSLRQGPYF. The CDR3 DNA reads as TGTGCCAGCAGCTTGAGACAGGGCCCGTATTTT.